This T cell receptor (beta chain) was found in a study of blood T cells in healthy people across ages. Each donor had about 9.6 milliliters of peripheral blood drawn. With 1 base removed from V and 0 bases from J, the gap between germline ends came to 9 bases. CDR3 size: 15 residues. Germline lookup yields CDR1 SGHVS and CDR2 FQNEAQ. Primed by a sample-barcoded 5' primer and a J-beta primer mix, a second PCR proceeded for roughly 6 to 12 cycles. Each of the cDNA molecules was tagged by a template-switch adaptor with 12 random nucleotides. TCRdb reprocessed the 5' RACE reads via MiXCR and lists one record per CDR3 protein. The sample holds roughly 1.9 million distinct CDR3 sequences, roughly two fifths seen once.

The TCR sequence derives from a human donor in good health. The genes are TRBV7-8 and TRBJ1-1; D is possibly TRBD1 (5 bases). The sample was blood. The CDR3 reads CASSLGWGMNTEAFF. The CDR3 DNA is TGTGCCAGCAGCTTAGGGTGGGGGATGAACACTGAAGCTTTCTTT.